This T cell receptor beta chain was found in a study of blood T cell repertoires in COVID-19. Study context: Acute-phase and convalescent COVID-19 samples originated in the United States, Italy and Spain.

The authors' processing: How many nucleated cells were present was estimated from reference gene primer amplification. Here immunoSEQ multiplex PCR was the method, and the copy in TCRdb shows in-frame clones only, minus some. That table gives V, J and clone size, and the DNA gave D and trimming. The sample includes approximately 280,000 clones, roughly 89% of them seen just once. The CDR3 is made up of 14 amino acids. In germline, CDR1 is SNHLY, CDR2 FYNNEI. With 7 bases removed from V and 5 bases from J, the gap between germline ends came to 16 bases. Sequenced material: peripheral blood. The chain has TRBV2 and TRBJ2-3, with a tentative D call TRBD2 (5 bases). The TCR originated in a man aged 40-49 years with acute or convalescent COVID-19. CDR3 sequence: CASIQHPEEDTQYF. CDR3 sequence (DNA): TGTGCCAGCATTCAACATCCGGAGGAAGATACGCAGTATTTT.